The next 2 T cell receptor beta chains were all read from a single sample in a study of CD8+ T cells in alopecia areata. Extraction and reverse transcription of RNA yielded cDNA as the sequencing template. Clones were read by immunoSEQ multiplex PCR, and TCRdb kept only the in-frame ones, dropping some. The data hold around 180,000 clones, with roughly three fifths observed a single time. As to treatment: oral pan-JAK inhibitor, 5-10 mg twice daily. Sequenced material: CD4+ T cells sorted from blood, taken at week 49, from a patient treated with tofacitinib. The receptors shown here come from a human donor with alopecia areata.

This chain uses TRBV4-1 with TRBJ2-1, with D possibly being TRBD1 or TRBD2 (5 bases each). Trimming removed 3 bases at V and 9 bases at J, with 15 bases between. CDR3 length equals 14 residues. Germline V gene lookup returns CDR1 MGHRA and CDR2 YSYEKL. The CDR3 here is CASSHGDRLREQFF. The CDR3 nucleotides read TGCGCCAGCAGCCACGGGGACCGATTACGTGAGCAGTTCTTC.

The rearrangement links TRBV29-1 to TRBJ1-1, with TRBD1 matching over 7 bases. Trimming removed 5 bases from V and 6 bases from J; junction bases left unmatched: 9. CDR1 and CDR2 (germline): SQVTM, ANQGSEA. CDR3 size: 13 residues. CDR3 sequence: CSVKTGQAAEAFF. Written as DNA, the CDR3 is TGCAGCGTTAAGACCGGACAGGCAGCTGAAGCTTTCTTT. The whole variable domain, remainder taken from reference TRBV29-1 and TRBJ1-1, is SAVISQKPSRDICQRGTSLTIQCQVDSQVTMMFWYRQQPGQSLTLIATANQGSEATYESGFVIDKFPISRPNLTFSTLTVSNMSPEDSSIYLCSVKTGQAAEAFFGQGTRLTVV.